This record concerns one TCR beta chain sequence. What it recognizes is unknown. Trimming took 10 bases from V and 3 from J; bases not matched to a gene: 4. Germline-derived CDR1 and CDR2 are MDHEN and SYDVKM. The CDR3 covers 12 residues. This PCR relied on a set of 60 Vbeta primers and 13 Jbeta primers. Only in-frame clones appear in the TCRdb table, and some are missing; sequencing was by immunoSEQ multiplex PCR. The sample lists 140,000 or so clones, more than 80% occurring once. This specimen belongs to a study of cytomegalovirus exposure and HLA in healthy donors. The overall study: Counted in an early data release were some 81 million unique TCRs from HLA-typed donors. Overall study findings and caveats: Indistinguishability led to the exclusion of some V segments, TRBV6-2 and TRBV6-3 included. In a later analysis, TCR beta V- and J-gene trimming showed a link to a missense DCLRE1C variant. The authors reported that TCR beta sequences could predict HLA-A and HLA-B alleles. These predictions were accurate for most subjects in the first cohort.

The sample consisted of PBMCs. This clonotype originated in a woman between 35 and 50 years old in good health and CMV-seropositive. The chain joins TRBV28 to TRBJ2-3; 7 bases are a match to TRBD1. In DNA form, the CDR3 reads TGTGCCACCGACAGGGCGACAGATACGCAGTATTTT. Its protein product is CATDRATDTQYF. The variable domain in full, completed from reference TRBV28 and TRBJ2-3, reads DVKVTQSSRYLVKRTGEKVFLECVQDMDHENMFWYRQDPGLGLRLIYFSYDVKMKEKGDIPEGYSVSREKKERFSLILESASTNQTSMYLCATDRATDTQYFGPGTRLTVL.